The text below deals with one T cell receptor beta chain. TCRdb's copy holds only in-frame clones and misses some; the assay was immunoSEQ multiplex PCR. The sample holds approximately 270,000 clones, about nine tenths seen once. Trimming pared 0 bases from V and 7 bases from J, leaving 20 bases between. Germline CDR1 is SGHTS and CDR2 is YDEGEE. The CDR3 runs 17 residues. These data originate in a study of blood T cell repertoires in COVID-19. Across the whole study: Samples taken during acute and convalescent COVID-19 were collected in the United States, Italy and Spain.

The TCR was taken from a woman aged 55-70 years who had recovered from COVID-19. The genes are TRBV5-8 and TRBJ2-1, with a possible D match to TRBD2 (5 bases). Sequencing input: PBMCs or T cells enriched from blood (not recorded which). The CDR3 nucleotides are TGTGCCAGCAGCTTGGGACGGATCCCACTAGTCTCTAATGAGCAGTTCTTC. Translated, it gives CASSLGRIPLVSNEQFF.